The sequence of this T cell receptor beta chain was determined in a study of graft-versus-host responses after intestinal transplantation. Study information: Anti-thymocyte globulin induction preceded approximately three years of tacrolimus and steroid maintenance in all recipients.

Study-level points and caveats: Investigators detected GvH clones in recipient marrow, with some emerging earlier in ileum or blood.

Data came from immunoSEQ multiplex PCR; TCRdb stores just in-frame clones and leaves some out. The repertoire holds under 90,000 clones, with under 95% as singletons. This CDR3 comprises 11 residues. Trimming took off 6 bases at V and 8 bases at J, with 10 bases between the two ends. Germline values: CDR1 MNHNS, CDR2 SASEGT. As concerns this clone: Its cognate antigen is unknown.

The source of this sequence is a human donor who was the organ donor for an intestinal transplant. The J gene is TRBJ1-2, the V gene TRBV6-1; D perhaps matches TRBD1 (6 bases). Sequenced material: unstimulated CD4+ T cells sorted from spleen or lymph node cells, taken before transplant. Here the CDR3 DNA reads TGTGCCAGCAGGACAGGCAGGGGCTACACCTTC. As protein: CASRTGRGYTF.